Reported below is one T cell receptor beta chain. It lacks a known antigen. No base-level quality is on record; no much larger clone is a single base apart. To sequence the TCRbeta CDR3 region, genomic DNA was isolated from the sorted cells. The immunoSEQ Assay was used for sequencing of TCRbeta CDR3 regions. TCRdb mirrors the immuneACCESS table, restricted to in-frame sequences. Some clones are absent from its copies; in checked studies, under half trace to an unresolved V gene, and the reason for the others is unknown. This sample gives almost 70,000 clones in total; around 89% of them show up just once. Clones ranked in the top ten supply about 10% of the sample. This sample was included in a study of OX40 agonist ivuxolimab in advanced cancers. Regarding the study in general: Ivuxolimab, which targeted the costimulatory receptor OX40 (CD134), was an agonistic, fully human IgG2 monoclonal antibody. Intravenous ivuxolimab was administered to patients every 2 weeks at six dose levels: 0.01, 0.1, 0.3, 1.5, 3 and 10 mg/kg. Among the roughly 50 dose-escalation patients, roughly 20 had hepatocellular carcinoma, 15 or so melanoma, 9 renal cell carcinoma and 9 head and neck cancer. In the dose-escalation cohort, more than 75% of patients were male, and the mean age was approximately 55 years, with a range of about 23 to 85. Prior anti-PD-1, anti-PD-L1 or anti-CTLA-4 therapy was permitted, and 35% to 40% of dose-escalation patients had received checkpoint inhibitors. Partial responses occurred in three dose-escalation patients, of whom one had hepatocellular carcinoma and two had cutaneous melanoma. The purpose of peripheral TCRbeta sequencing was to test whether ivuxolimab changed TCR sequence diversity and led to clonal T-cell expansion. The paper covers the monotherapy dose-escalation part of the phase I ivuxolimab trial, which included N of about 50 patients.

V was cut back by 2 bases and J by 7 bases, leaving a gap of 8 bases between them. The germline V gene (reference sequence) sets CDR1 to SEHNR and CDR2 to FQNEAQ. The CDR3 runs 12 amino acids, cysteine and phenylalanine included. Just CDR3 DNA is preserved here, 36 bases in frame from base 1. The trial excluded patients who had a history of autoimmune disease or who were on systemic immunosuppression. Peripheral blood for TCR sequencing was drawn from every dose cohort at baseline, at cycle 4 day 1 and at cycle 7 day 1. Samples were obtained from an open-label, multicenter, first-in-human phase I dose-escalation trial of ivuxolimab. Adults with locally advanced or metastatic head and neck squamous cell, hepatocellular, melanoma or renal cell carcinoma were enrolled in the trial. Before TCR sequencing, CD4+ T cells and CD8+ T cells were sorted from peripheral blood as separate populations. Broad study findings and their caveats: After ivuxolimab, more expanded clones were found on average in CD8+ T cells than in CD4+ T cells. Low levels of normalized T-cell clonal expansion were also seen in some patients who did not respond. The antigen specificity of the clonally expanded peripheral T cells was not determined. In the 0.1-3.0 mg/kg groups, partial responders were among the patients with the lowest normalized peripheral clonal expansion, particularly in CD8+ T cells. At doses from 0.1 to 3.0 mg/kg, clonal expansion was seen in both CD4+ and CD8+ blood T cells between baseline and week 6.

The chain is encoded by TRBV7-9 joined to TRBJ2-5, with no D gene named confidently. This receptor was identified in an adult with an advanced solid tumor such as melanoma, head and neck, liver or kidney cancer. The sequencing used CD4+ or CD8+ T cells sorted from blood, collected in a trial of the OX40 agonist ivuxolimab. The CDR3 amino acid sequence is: CASSLISGTQYF. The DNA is TGTGCCAGCAGCTTAATATCCGGGACCCAGTACTTC.